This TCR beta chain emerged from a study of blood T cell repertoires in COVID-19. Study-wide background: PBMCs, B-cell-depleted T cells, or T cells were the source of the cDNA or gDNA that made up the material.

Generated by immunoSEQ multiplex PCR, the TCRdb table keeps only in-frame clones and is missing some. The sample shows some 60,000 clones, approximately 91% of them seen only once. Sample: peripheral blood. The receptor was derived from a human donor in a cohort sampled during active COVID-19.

The CDR3 loop reads CARSPGGVRGDTQYF. As DNA, the CDR3 is TGTGCCAGGAGTCCTGGCGGCGTCCGCGGGGATACGCAGTATTTT. The chain recombines TRBV2 with TRBJ2-3, with a weak D call TRBD2 (5 bases). CDR1 SNHLY and CDR2 FYNNEI come from the germline V gene. Trimming took off 9 bases at V and 6 bases at J, with 22 bases between the two ends. The CDR3 is made up of 15 amino acids.